The clone carrying this T cell receptor beta chain was seen a handful of times. Antigen unknown. The CDR3 runs to 15 residues. The germline V gene encodes CDR1 SGHAT and CDR2 FQNNGV. The V and J ends lost 5 bases and 3 bases, in that order; junction bases with no gene match: 9. The data were obtained in a study of T-cell reconstitution after alpha-beta-depleted transplantation in children. During its preparation, the TCRbeta library received unique molecular identifiers. MiXCR was run by TCRdb on the PCR reads, yielding one entry per CDR3 protein. The sample carries about 70,000 distinct CDR3 sequences, roughly a tenth recorded once. Study-level points and caveats: The study traced high day-60 TCRbeta diversity in some patients to surviving recipient T cells and thymic progenitors. It was reported that alpha-beta T cells came from several hundred expanded graft clones (about two months after transplant). Newly made T cells mostly supplied T-cell counts and diversity one year after transplant.

V usage is TRBV11-2 and J usage is TRBJ2-5, with 7 bases aligning to TRBD2. The material sequenced was PBMCs, taken before TCRalphabeta/CD19-depleted stem cell transplant. This clonotype originated in a boy younger than 18 with acute myeloid leukemia, due to receive a stem cell transplant. Here the CDR3 reads CASSPRLSGEETQYF. The CDR3 nucleotides are TGTGCCAGCAGCCCACGACTAAGCGGGGAAGAGACCCAGTACTTC.